This record covers a single T cell receptor beta chain. Its antigen is currently unknown. This record comes from a study of shared clonotypes between healthy human individuals. Study outcomes and limitations: On the whole, naive subsets had larger estimated richness than memory subsets had.

The CDR3 sequence is 17 residues long. V was pared by 6 bases and J by 0 bases, with 17 bases between. CDR1 is SNHLY, CDR2 FYNNEI, per germline. Clones were sequenced by immunoSEQ multiplex PCR, and TCRdb holds only the in-frame ones, with some missing. The data contain approximately 2.4 million clones, approximately 95% of them singletons. The sequenced sample consisted of naive CD4+ T cells sorted from blood. As for subset: CD45RA+ positively selected. This TCR was recovered from a man aged 18-30 years in good health. This chain uses TRBV2 with TRBJ1-4, with no clear D. This chain's CDR3 is CASRGRALAATNEKLFF. The CDR3 nucleotides are TGTGCCAGCAGGGGGAGGGCATTAGCTGCAACTAATGAAAAACTGTTTTTT.